This T cell receptor (beta chain) was documented in a study of T cell responses to AZD1222 COVID-19 vaccine. The germline gives CDR1 SGHTA, CDR2 FQGNSA. The length of the CDR3 is 18 residues. V lost 5 bases to trimming and J lost 7 bases, with 24 bases between them. Overall study results and limits: Two doses of AZD1222 preceded a rise in Spike-specific TCR breadth and depth.

Method: immunoSEQ multiplex PCR; TCRdb's copy keeps in-frame clones and lacks some. The profile covers about 120,000 clones, with 80% to 95% appearing a single time and 4% to 4.5% taken by the ten largest. Comments on this clone: Antigen: not known.

The sequenced sample was peripheral blood, obtained 28 days after the second dose of the MenACWY control vaccine. This chain joins TRBV7-2 and TRBJ1-6, with a possible D match to TRBD1 (6 bases). The receptor comes from an adult who received the MenACWY meningococcal vaccine as a control. Here the CDR3 reads CASSPRAPTGIENSPLHF. The DNA of the CDR3 is TGTGCCAGCAGCCCTAGGGCCCCCACAGGGATTGAAAATTCACCCCTCCACTTT.